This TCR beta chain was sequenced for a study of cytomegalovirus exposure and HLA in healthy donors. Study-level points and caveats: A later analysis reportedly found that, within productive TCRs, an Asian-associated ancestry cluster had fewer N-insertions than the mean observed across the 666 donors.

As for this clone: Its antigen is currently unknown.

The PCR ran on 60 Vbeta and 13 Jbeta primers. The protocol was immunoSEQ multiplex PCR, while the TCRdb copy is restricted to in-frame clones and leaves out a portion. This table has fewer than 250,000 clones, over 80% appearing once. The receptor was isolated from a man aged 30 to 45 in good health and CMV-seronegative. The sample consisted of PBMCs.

The CDR3: CASSLVGSGVNTEAFF. For the CDR3, the DNA is TGCGCCAGCAGCTTGGTCGGATCAGGGGTGAACACTGAAGCTTTCTTT. The chain employs TRBV5-1 and TRBJ1-1, with D perhaps TRBD1 (6 bases). Germline V lookup: CDR1 SGHRS, CDR2 YFSETQ. The ends were cut back, 0 bases at V and 0 bases at J, with 12 bases in the middle. The length of the CDR3 is 16 residues. Full variable domain (remainder filled in from reference TRBV5-1 and TRBJ1-1): KAGVTQTPRYLIKTRGQQVTLSCSPISGHRSVSWYQQTPGQGLQFLFEYFSETQRNKGNFPGRFSGRQFSNSRSEMNVSTLELGDSALYLCASSLVGSGVNTEAFFGQGTRLTVV.